This T cell receptor beta chain derives from a study of T cells in localized non-small cell lung cancer. CDR3 size: 13 residues. Losses at the gene ends were 3 bases for V and 5 bases for J; bases not matched to a gene: 3. Germline CDR1 SNHLY, CDR2 FYNNEI. TCRdb's copy holds only in-frame clones and misses some; the assay was immunoSEQ multiplex PCR. Of about 72,000 clones listed, approximately 88% were seen once; the top ten hold roughly 1.4%. There are a few counts of this clone. The J gene is TRBJ1-2, the V gene TRBV2; 7 positions agree with TRBD1. The sequenced sample was peripheral blood, obtained before any cancer treatment. This receptor was taken from a female donor older than 55 with stage I lung adenocarcinoma. The CDR3 region is CASSDGRGYGYTF. The DNA for the CDR3 is TGTGCCAGCAGTGACGGCAGGGGGTATGGCTACACCTTC.